Listed below are T cell receptor beta chains from one sample, sequenced in a study of human T cells and chemical hapten exposure. Via MiXCR, TCRdb re-called the RACE reads, giving one row per CDR3 protein. The sample records 44,000 or so distinct CDR3 sequences, 3% to 4.5% being singletons. Sequencing was performed on whole blood. These receptors were taken from a human donor in good health. Some clones in this sample may be carry-over from other donors' samples. CDR3s include the opening cysteine and the closing phenylalanine or tryptophan. Each record gives: V gene, J gene, CDR3 protein.

>TRBV5-1|TRBJ1-4
CASSVRDSTNEKLFF
>TRBV9|TRBJ1-5
CASTNRDLSSYSNQPQHF
>TRBV9|TRBJ1-5
CASSATGGGNQPQHF
>TRBV6-1|TRBJ1-1
CASNSRGGTEAFF
>TRBV28|TRBJ2-7
CASSLEGRPYEQYF
>TRBV29-1|TRBJ2-3
CSVVPYTDTQYF
>TRBV24-1|TRBJ1-4
CATSDSHREKLFF
>TRBV11-2|TRBJ2-4
CASRELAKNIQYF
>TRBV20-1|TRBJ2-5
CSCEREGREQETQYF
>TRBV6-5|TRBJ2-4
CASSRDRSPKNIQYF
>TRBV6-6|TRBJ2-7
CASSYPEPSGRFLISYEQYF
>TRBV5-5|TRBJ1-4
CASSYQPWTANEKLFF
>TRBV5-1|TRBJ2-3
CASSSPTGADTQYF
>TRBV7-6|TRBJ2-2
CASSHYSGRGPNTGELFF
>TRBV4-1|TRBJ1-5
CASSQTQHGGASPQHF
>TRBV29-1|TRBJ2-5
CSVEYSAQETQYF
>TRBV20-1|TRBJ1-2
CSARLQRQEGYGYTF